This T cell receptor beta chain came from a study of blood T cell repertoires in COVID-19. The wider study: Samples came from the United States, Italy and Spain, spanning acute and convalescent COVID-19. Sources were T cells, B-cell-depleted T cells, or PBMCs; the material itself was cDNA or gDNA.

Original analysis: Estimation of nucleated cell counts was performed using reference gene primer amplification. Some clones are missing from TCRdb's copy, which holds only in-frame ones; the method was immunoSEQ multiplex PCR. That table furnishes V, J and clone size, whereas the DNA furnished D and trimming. The data show 150,000 to 200,000 clones, 84% seen once. The CDR3 sequence is 16 residues long. Germline values: CDR1 LNHDA, CDR2 SQIVND (reference sequence). Germline trimming cut 7 bases from V and 3 bases from J; bases unmatched to any gene: 12. Sequenced sample: peripheral blood. The source is a man aged 65 to 79 with active or convalescent COVID-19. The rearrangement uses TRBV19 and TRBJ1-5; 7 bases match TRBD1. The CDR3 loop reads CASTIEAGGPNQPQHF. In DNA form, the CDR3 reads TGTGCCAGTACCATAGAGGCAGGGGGGCCCAATCAGCCCCAGCATTTT. The full variable domain, with the rest looked up from reference TRBV19 and TRBJ1-5, is DGGITQSPKYLFRKEGQNVTLSCEQNLNHDAMYWYRQDPGQGLRLIYYSQIVNDFQKGDIAEGYSVSREKKESFPLTVTSAQKNPTAFYLCASTIEAGGPNQPQHFGDGTRLSIL.